This TCR beta chain emerged from a study of Graves' ophthalmopathy and Graves' hyperthyroidism. Study-level results: Blood also carried most expanded thyroid clonotypes exceeding 0.001 frequency. Ophthalmopathy progression prediction by the model yielded a sensitivity of roughly 67% and a specificity of around 72%.

The CDR3 loop spans 15 amino acids. The ends were cut back, 5 bases at V and 1 base at J, with 14 bases in the middle. From RNA, the CDR3 regions of TCR beta chains were amplified and sequenced. Amplification began with first-round RT-PCR using HTBI primers, then second-round multiplex PCR was performed. One entry per CDR3 protein results from TCRdb running MiXCR on the multiplex PCR reads. Of about 400,000 distinct CDR3 sequences in the sample, 20% to 25% were seen once. This clonotype was observed at least ten times. The target antigen is unknown. Stable hyperthyroid donors showed no ophthalmopathy during 18 months follow-up. The diagnostic workup employed clinical symptoms, serum thyroxine, TRAb, thyroid ultrasound and orbital computed tomography.

The sequence was collected from a woman aged 18 to 35 with stable Graves' hyperthyroidism. The sample consisted of peripheral blood. The chain links TRBV12-3 or TRBV12-4 to TRBJ1-1; a possible D gene is TRBD1 (6 bases). The CDR3 DNA is TGTGCCAGCAGTCCGCCCAACAGGGCGAACACTGAAGCTTTCTTT. It translates to CASSPPNRANTEAFF.